This T cell receptor beta chain was obtained from a study of OX40 agonist ivuxolimab in advanced cancers. Profiling relied on immunoSEQ multiplex PCR, and the TCRdb table lists in-frame clones only, not all of them. Among tens of thousands of clones listed, 75% to 90% were seen once. The receptor was isolated from an adult with an advanced solid tumor such as melanoma, head and neck, liver or kidney cancer. The input for sequencing was CD4+ or CD8+ T cells sorted from blood, taken in a trial of the OX40 agonist ivuxolimab.

The CDR3 sequence is CAISELGGTSGSNEQYF. The CDR3 coding sequence is TGTGCCATCAGTGAGCTCGGCGGGACTAGCGGGAGTAACGAGCAGTACTTC. The chain couples TRBV10-3 to TRBJ2-7; 14 positions agree with TRBD2. CDR1 and CDR2 from the germline V gene are ENHRY and SYGVKD. This CDR3 region has 17 residues. V gave up 2 bases and J gave up 5 bases; unmatched junction bases: 8.